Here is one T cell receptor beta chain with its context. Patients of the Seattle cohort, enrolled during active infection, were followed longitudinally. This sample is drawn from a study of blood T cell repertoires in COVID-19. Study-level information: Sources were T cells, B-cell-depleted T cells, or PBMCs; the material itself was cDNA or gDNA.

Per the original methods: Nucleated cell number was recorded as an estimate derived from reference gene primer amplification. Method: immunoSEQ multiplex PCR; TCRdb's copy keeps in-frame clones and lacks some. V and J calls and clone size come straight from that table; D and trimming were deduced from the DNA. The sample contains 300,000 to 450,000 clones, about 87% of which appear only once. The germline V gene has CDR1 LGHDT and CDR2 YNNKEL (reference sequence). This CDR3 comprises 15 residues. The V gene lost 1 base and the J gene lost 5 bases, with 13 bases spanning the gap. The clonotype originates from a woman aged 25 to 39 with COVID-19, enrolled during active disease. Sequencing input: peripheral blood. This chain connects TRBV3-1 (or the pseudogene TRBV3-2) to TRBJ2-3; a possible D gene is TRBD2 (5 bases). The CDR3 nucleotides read TGTGCCAGCAGCCAAGTGGACCGGGGAATAGATACGCAGTATTTT. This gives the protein CASSQVDRGIDTQYF.